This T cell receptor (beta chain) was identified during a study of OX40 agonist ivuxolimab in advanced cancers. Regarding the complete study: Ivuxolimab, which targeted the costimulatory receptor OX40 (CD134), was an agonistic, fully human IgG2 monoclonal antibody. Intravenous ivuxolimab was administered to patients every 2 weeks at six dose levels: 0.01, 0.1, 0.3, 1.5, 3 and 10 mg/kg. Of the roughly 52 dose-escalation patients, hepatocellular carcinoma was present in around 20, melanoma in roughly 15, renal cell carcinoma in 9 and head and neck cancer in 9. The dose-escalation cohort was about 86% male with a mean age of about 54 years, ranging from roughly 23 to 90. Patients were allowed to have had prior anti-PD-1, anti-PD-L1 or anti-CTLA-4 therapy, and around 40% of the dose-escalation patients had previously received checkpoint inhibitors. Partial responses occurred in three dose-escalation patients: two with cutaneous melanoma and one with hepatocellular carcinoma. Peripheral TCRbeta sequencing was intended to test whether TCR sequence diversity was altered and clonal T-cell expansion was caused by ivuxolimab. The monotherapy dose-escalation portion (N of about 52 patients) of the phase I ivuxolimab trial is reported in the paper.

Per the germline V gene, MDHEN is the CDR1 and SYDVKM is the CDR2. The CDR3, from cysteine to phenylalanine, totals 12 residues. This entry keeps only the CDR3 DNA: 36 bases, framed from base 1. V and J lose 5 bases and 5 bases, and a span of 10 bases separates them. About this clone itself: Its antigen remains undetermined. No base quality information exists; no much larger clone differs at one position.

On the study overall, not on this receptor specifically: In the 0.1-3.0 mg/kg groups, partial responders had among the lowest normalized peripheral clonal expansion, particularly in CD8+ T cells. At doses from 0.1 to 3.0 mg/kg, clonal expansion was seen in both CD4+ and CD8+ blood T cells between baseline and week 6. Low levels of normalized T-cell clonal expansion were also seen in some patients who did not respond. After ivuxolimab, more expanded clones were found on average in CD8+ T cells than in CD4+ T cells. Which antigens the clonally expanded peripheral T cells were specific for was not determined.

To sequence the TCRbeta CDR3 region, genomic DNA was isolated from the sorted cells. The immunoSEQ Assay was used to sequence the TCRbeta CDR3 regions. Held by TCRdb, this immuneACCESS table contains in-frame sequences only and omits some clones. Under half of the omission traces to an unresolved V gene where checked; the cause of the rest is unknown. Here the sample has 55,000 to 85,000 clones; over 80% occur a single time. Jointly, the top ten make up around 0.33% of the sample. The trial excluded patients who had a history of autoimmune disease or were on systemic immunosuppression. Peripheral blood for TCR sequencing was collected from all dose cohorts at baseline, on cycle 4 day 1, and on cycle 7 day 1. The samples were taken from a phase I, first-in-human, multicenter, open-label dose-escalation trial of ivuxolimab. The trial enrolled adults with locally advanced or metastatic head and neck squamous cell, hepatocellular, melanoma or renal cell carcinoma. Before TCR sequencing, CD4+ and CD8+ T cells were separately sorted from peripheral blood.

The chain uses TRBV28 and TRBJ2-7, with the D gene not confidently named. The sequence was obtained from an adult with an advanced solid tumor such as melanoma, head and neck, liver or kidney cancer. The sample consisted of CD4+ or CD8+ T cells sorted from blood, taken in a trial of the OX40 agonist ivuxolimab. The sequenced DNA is TGTGCCAGCAGTCCCAAACCCGACGAGCAGTACTTC. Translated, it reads CASSPKPDEQYF.